The 4 T cell receptor beta chains below were found in one sample sequenced in a study of control samples from healthy donors and cancer patients. Assay: immunoSEQ multiplex PCR; the TCRdb copy retains only in-frame clones and omits some. The sample carries 95,000 to 120,000 clones, 70% to 85% recorded once. Sequencing used blood. Receptors originate from a man between 18 and 29 years old in good health.

This clone was counted between two and nine times. The CDR3 DNA reads TGTGCCAGCAGTGATAGGACAGTCAACTATGGCTACACCTTC. Translation: CASSDRTVNYGYTF. V gene TRBV25-1 combines with J gene TRBJ1-2; D might be TRBD1 (6 bases). The CDR3 is 14 residues long. Germline CDR1 and CDR2: MGHDK and SYGVNS. V shed 3 bases and J shed 2 bases, with 10 bases lying between them.

The chain links TRBV2 to TRBJ2-6; D unresolved. The CDR3 is 15 amino acids. CDR1 is SNHLY, CDR2 FYNNEI, per germline. V lost 4 bases to trimming and J lost 4 bases, with 11 bases between them. Written as DNA, the CDR3 is TGTGCCAGCAGTGCGCGCATGCAAGGGGCCAACGTCCTGACTTTC. Translation: CASSARMQGANVLTF.

J is TRBJ2-3 and V is TRBV6-5; no reliable D call. The CDR3 extends over 15 amino acids. Germline CDR1 is MNHEY and CDR2 is SVGAGI. Between the trimmed V and J ends, which lost 2 bases and 1 base, there was a span of 10 bases. The CDR3 DNA follows: TGTGCCAGCAGTTACATGTCCGGCGGCACAGATACGCAGTATTTT. This translates into CASSYMSGGTDTQYF.

This clone showed up just a few times. This chain connects TRBV12-3 or TRBV12-4 to TRBJ2-1; D tentatively fits TRBD1 or TRBD2 (7 bases each). Trimming removed 3 bases at V and 9 bases at J, with 12 bases between. CDR3 length: 13 residues. CDR3 amino acids: CASSFTGEGEQFF. Written as DNA, the CDR3 is TGTGCCAGCAGTTTTACAGGGGAGGGTGAGCAGTTCTTC.